These 13 T cell receptor beta chains were sequenced from one sample in a study of blood T cell repertoires in COVID-19. Profiled with immunoSEQ multiplex PCR; TCRdb holds only in-frame clones, not every one. The sample holds 80,000 to 100,000 clones, approximately 86% seen once. Sequencing was carried out using peripheral blood. Every receptor here comes from a man aged 50 to 60 with acute or convalescent COVID-19.

The J gene is TRBJ2-5, the V gene TRBV5-5, with TRBD1 matching 7 bases. There are 14 residues in the CDR3. The J segment lost 4 bases and the V segment lost 1 base, leaving 4 bases of the junction unmatched. Germline V CDR1 and CDR2: SGHKS, YYEKEE (reference sequence). CDR3 sequence: CASSLRAGGETQYF. Written as DNA, the CDR3 is TGTGCCAGCAGCTTGCGGGCAGGGGGAGAGACCCAGTACTTC.

This clone was counted once. The rearrangement joins TRBV7-9 to TRBJ2-7; D is perhaps TRBD2 (5 bases). Between the trimmed V and J ends, which lost 2 bases and 0 bases, there was a span of 20 bases. The CDR3 consists of 18 residues. Germline V gene data show CDR1 as SEHNR and CDR2 as FQNEAQ (reference sequence). The CDR3 reads CASSLRESRGSFSYEQYF. The DNA of the CDR3 is TGTGCCAGCAGCTTACGGGAAAGTCGCGGCTCCTTCTCCTACGAGCAGTACTTC.

This chain joins TRBV25-1 and TRBJ2-1; 8 nucleotides agree with TRBD2. Trimming at V came to 7 bases and at J to 1 base, leaving 3 bases not matched to a gene. The germline gives CDR1 MGHDK, CDR2 SYGVNS. This CDR3 comprises 14 residues. CDR3 region: CASTPSGSYNEQFF. Written as DNA, the CDR3 is TGTGCCAGCACCCCTAGCGGGTCCTACAATGAGCAGTTCTTC.

The chain joins TRBV7-9 to TRBJ1-4, with TRBD1 matching 7 bases. The V segment lost 0 bases and the J segment 8 bases; nucleotides outside the gene matches: 6. Germline V gene lookup returns CDR1 SEHNR and CDR2 FQNEAQ (reference sequence). This CDR3 spans 15 amino acids. As DNA, the CDR3 is TGTGCCAGCAGCTTAGCCGCAGGGGGTGGAGAAAAACTGTTTTTT. Amino acids: CASSLAAGGGEKLFF.

The chain couples TRBV18 to TRBJ2-5; D is perhaps TRBD2 (5 bases). V was trimmed by 3 bases and J by 2 bases, leaving 10 bases between them. The germline V gene has CDR1 KGHSH and CDR2 LQKENI. The CDR3 is 14 amino acids. The CDR3 protein is CASSPDGGQETQYF. In DNA form, the CDR3 reads TGTGCCAGCTCACCCGACGGAGGTCAAGAGACCCAGTACTTC.

This chain connects TRBV6-2 or TRBV6-3 to TRBJ2-1; 14 nucleotides agree with TRBD2. The J segment lost 4 bases and the V segment lost 0 bases, leaving 2 bases of the junction unmatched. There are 17 residues in the CDR3. CDR1 MNHEY and CDR2 SVGEGT come from the germline V gene. The CDR3 reads CASSYSGLAGVYNEQFF. The CDR3, as DNA: TGTGCCAGCAGTTACTCGGGACTAGCGGGGGTGTACAATGAGCAGTTCTTC.

This clone was seen a handful of times. This CDR3 is CASRLGTDEKLFF. CDR3 DNA sequence: TGCGCCAGCAGACTAGGGACAGATGAAAAACTGTTTTTT. The chain uses TRBV5-1 and TRBJ1-4, with 7 nucleotides matching TRBD1. V lost 5 bases to trimming and J lost 6 bases; unmatched junction nucleotides: 4. The germline V gene has CDR1 SGHRS and CDR2 YFSETQ. The length of the CDR3 is 13 residues.

This chain uses TRBV19 with TRBJ1-6, with unresolved D. From germline, CDR1 is LNHDA and CDR2 SQIVND (reference sequence). Trimming took 5 bases from V and 8 from J, leaving 10 bases between them. This CDR3 region has 13 residues. As DNA, the CDR3 is TGTGCCAGTAGTTCACAGACCCATTCACCCCTCCACTTT. Its protein is CASSSQTHSPLHF.

The V and J genes are TRBV5-1 and TRBJ2-4; no firm D call. The germline gives CDR1 SGHRS, CDR2 YFSETQ. This CDR3 is built from 12 residues. V dropped 0 bases and J dropped 6 bases, with 4 bases sitting between them. As DNA, the CDR3 is TGCGCCAGCAGCTTGGACACAAACATTCAGTACTTC. It translates to CASSLDTNIQYF.

V is TRBV11-3 and J is TRBJ2-5, with D hard to call. Trimming shortened V by 1 base and J by 1 base, and 10 bases separated the two germline ends. Germline V gene data show CDR1 as SGHNT and CDR2 as YENEEA. This CDR3 is 15 amino acids long. CDR3 in amino acids: CASSLAPGVQETQYF. The CDR3 DNA follows: TGTGCCAGCAGCTTAGCCCCTGGAGTCCAAGAGACCCAGTACTTC.

The CDR3 loop is CASSRGGSPGDPYEQFF. CDR3 sequence (DNA): TGTGCCAGCAGCCGGGGCGGGAGCCCGGGGGATCCCTATGAGCAGTTCTTC. V is TRBV3-1 (or the pseudogene TRBV3-2) and J is TRBJ2-1, with TRBD2 identical over 7 bases. Germline V gives CDR1 LGHDT, CDR2 YNNKEL (reference sequence). V gave up 4 bases and J gave up 8 bases; unmatched junction bases: 17. This CDR3 is 17 amino acids long.

V gene TRBV5-1 combines with J gene TRBJ1-5; 7 nucleotides line up with TRBD1. Germline CDR1 and CDR2: SGHRS and YFSETQ. V shed 1 base, J shed 4 bases, and the junction held 5 bases outside the gene matches. This CDR3 region has 15 residues. CDR3 sequence reads: CASSLSQGENQPQHF. The CDR3 coding sequence is TGCGCCAGCAGCTTGTCGCAGGGGGAGAATCAGCCCCAGCATTTT.

V gene TRBV3-1 (or the pseudogene TRBV3-2) combines with J gene TRBJ2-3; D unclear. V lost 1 base to trimming and J lost 5 bases, with 4 bases between them. The CDR3 covers 12 residues. Germline CDR1 reads LGHDT; CDR2 reads YNNKEL (reference sequence). In nucleotides, the CDR3 is TGTGCCAGCAGCCAAGCCATAGATACGCAGTATTTT. Its translation: CASSQAIDTQYF.